This T cell receptor (beta chain) was sequenced during a study of blood T cell repertoires in COVID-19. Study background: Specimens from acute and convalescent COVID-19 originated in the United States, Italy and Spain.

Per the germline V gene, CDR1 is MDHEN and CDR2 is SYDVKM. V was pared by 6 bases and J by 5 bases, with 6 bases of the junction left unmatched. This CDR3 comprises 13 residues. The protocol was immunoSEQ multiplex PCR, while the TCRdb copy is restricted to in-frame clones and leaves out a portion. The table lists 120,000 to 150,000 clones, around 83% of them singletons, with around 8.5% in the top ten. The sequenced material came from peripheral blood. The sequence was collected from a woman in her fifties or sixties with acute or convalescent COVID-19. The V gene is TRBV28, the J gene TRBJ2-5; 7 nucleotides line up with TRBD1. CDR3: CASRWDRRETQYF. CDR3 coding DNA: TGTGCCAGCAGGTGGGACAGACGGGAGACCCAGTACTTC.